This entry features one TCR beta chain sequence. The antigen is not known. The data were taken from a study of T-cell memory formation after mild COVID-19. V lost 4 bases to trimming and J lost 9 bases; unmatched junction nucleotides: 10. The CDR3 is 16 amino acids. Germline V gene data show CDR1 as MDHEN and CDR2 as SYDVKM. The study's findings and limits: Among clones contracting day 15 to 85, CD4/CD8 was balanced, whereas later expanders leaned CD4+.

With constant-segment primers, 5'RACE yielded cDNA libraries of TCR alpha and TCR beta that carried sample barcodes and UMIs. Each CDR3 protein is one row after TCRdb ran MiXCR on the 5' RACE reads. The sample lists about 320,000 distinct CDR3 sequences, 13% to 15% seen once, with around a fifth in the top ten. The TCR originated in a man younger than 35 who had mild COVID-19 (a few samples of this study predate the infection). Cell type and time point are not known. Sequences were obtained from PBMCs or a T cell subset sorted from them (not recorded which). V usage is TRBV28 and J usage is TRBJ2-1, with 12 bases aligning to TRBD2. The CDR3: CASSSSGGAKRGEQFF. As DNA, the CDR3 is TGTGCCAGCAGTTCTAGCGGGGGGGCGAAAAGGGGTGAGCAGTTCTTC.